Listed below are T cell receptor beta chains from one sample, sequenced in a study of blood T cells in healthy people across ages. From the 5' RACE reads, TCRdb called clonotypes with MiXCR, one entry per CDR3 protein. The data show around 870,000 distinct CDR3 sequences, roughly 26% seen once. The sequencing input was blood. The receptors stem from a woman over 75 in good health. CDR3s include the opening cysteine and the closing phenylalanine or tryptophan. The order of the fields is V gene, clone size, CDR3 length, J gene, D gene, CDR3 protein, CDR3 DNA. The D gene is left open where the match is weak. Size is omitted from some rows. Given values are once, few, many or a class for expanded clones.

>TRBV11-2|many|12|TRBJ2-1|-
CASSIGGNEQFF
TGTGCCAGCAGCATTGGTGGCAATGAGCAGTTCTTC
>TRBV6-6|-|15|TRBJ1-5|-
CASSKPTGKEQPQHF
TGTGCCAGCAGCAAACCTACAGGGAAGGAACAGCCCCAGCATTTT
>TRBV7-2|-|16|TRBJ2-2|-
CASSSQARRGTGELFF
TGTGCCAGCAGCTCACAGGCCAGGAGGGGCACCGGGGAGCTGTTTTTT
>TRBV7-2|many|16|TRBJ2-1|TRBD2
CASSSLAGVPYNEQFF
TGTGCCAGCAGCTCGCTAGCGGGGGTACCCTACAATGAGCAGTTCTTC
>TRBV4-3|many|14|TRBJ2-1|-
CASSPPGHWNEQFF
TGCGCCAGCAGCCCCCCGGGGCATTGGAATGAGCAGTTCTTC
>TRBV21-1|-|14|TRBJ2-5|-
CASPDFIQRETQYF
TGTGCCAGCCCCGACTTCATCCAGCGGGAGACCCAGTACTTC
>TRBV20-1|-|15|TRBJ1-2|TRBD1
CSASPGQGAAYGYTF
TGCAGTGCTAGCCCGGGACAGGGGGCGGCCTATGGCTACACCTTC
>TRBV20-1|many|14|TRBJ2-3|TRBD2
CSALLAGLADTQYF
TGCAGTGCTCTGCTAGCGGGGTTAGCAGATACGCAGTATTTT
>TRBV20-1|-|12|TRBJ1-1|-
CSASGFKTEAFF
TGCAGTGCTAGCGGATTTAAGACTGAAGCTTTCTTT
>TRBV25-1|few|14|TRBJ2-2|-
CASSAPLATGELFF
TGTGCCAGCAGTGCTCCTCTAGCAACCGGGGAGCTGTTTTTT
>TRBV18|many|14|TRBJ2-7|-
CASSPEGLTYEQYF
TGTGCCAGCTCACCGGAGGGGCTTACCTACGAGCAGTACTTC
>TRBV6-2/TRBV6-3|-|15|TRBJ2-7|TRBD2
CASNLSGGPYNEQYF
TGTGCCAGCAACCTAAGCGGGGGCCCGTACAATGAGCAGTACTTC
>TRBV10-3|once|13|TRBJ2-7|-
CASSQERFYEQYF
TGTGCCAGCAGCCAAGAAAGGTTTTACGAGCAGTACTTC
>TRBV20-1|many|15|TRBJ2-5|-
CSASRTVIYQETQYF
TGCAGTGCTAGTCGGACAGTCATTTACCAAGAGACCCAGTACTTC
>TRBV28|-|15|TRBJ1-5|-
CASSSLDSINQPQHF
TGTGCCAGCAGTTCCCTAGACAGCATCAATCAGCCCCAGCATTTT
>TRBV24-1|-|14|TRBJ2-1|-
CATPRLVEYNEQFF
TGTGCCACCCCGAGGCTCGTAGAGTACAATGAGCAGTTCTTC
>TRBV27|-|15|TRBJ1-1|-
CASSPRMDYSAEAFF
TGTGCCAGCAGCCCCCGTATGGACTACTCGGCTGAAGCTTTCTTT
>TRBV6-6|many|16|TRBJ2-5|-
CASSYSNLGGTETQYF
TGTGCCAGCAGTTACTCGAATCTAGGTGGGACAGAGACCCAGTACTTC
>TRBV3-1|many|15|TRBJ1-2|-
CASSQDRRLSYGYTF
TGTGCCAGCAGCCAAGATAGACGACTTTCCTATGGCTACACCTTC
>TRBV6-2/TRBV6-3|-|16|TRBJ1-5|TRBD1
CASSYSRGGVNQPQHF
TGTGCCAGCAGTTACTCGAGAGGGGGCGTCAATCAGCCCCAGCATTTT
>TRBV29-1|many|12|TRBJ1-2|-
CSVEDSLRGYTF
TGCAGCGTTGAGGACTCTCTCCGCGGCTACACCTTC
>TRBV4-3|many|17|TRBJ1-4|-
CASSQDLQEATNEKLFF
TGCGCCAGCAGCCAAGATCTCCAGGAAGCAACTAATGAAAAACTGTTTTTT
>TRBV6-2/TRBV6-3|-|15|TRBJ2-5|TRBD2
CTSSLGLAGGETQYF
TGTACCAGCAGCCTCGGACTAGCGGGCGGAGAGACCCAGTACTTC
>TRBV4-2|many|14|TRBJ1-4|-
CASSQDGTGEKLFF
TGTGCCAGCAGCCAAGACGGGACTGGTGAAAAACTGTTTTTT
>TRBV7-2|many|13|TRBJ1-2|-
CASSLGLQYGYTF
TGTGCCAGCAGCTTAGGGCTCCAATATGGCTACACCTTC
>TRBV6-1|-|15|TRBJ1-5|-
CASSEHWQGNQPQHF
TGTGCCAGCAGTGAACACTGGCAGGGCAATCAGCCCCAGCATTTT
>TRBV20-1|once|14|TRBJ2-7|TRBD2
CSARGGGNSYEQYF
TGCAGTGCTAGAGGGGGGGGTAACTCCTACGAGCAGTACTTC
>TRBV28|-|20|TRBJ2-7|TRBD1
CASSLSSNYRQGVLSYEQYF
TGTGCCAGCAGTCTATCATCTAACTATCGACAGGGGGTATTATCCTACGAGCAGTACTTC
>TRBV10-2|-|13|TRBJ1-1|-
CASKETPYTEAFF
TGCGCCAGCAAGGAGACGCCGTACACTGAAGCTTTCTTT
>TRBV18|-|16|TRBJ2-5|TRBD1
CVSSPPDRVYQETQYF
TGTGTCAGCTCACCACCCGACAGGGTGTACCAGGAGACCCAGTACTTC
>TRBV7-2|many|15|TRBJ2-3|-
CASIPVIGAPDTQYF
TGTGCCAGCATCCCCGTTATAGGGGCGCCAGATACGCAGTATTTT
>TRBV14|-|16|TRBJ1-6|TRBD1
CASSHRQGIYNSPLHF
TGTGCCAGCAGCCATAGACAGGGGATTTATAATTCACCCCTCCACTTT
>TRBV7-9|many|12|TRBJ2-1|-
CASSLPGDEQFF
TGTGCCAGCAGCTTACCTGGCGATGAGCAGTTCTTC
>TRBV28|-|15|TRBJ2-3|-
CASSPGATSTDTQYF
TGTGCCAGCAGCCCTGGGGCTACTAGCACAGATACGCAGTATTTT
>TRBV7-2|many|12|TRBJ2-7|-
CASSLSAYEQYF
TGTGCCAGCAGCTTATCGGCATACGAGCAGTACTTC
>TRBV7-2|-|13|TRBJ2-5|TRBD1
CASGQGQGETQYF
TGTGCCAGCGGGCAGGGACAGGGAGAGACCCAGTACTTC
>TRBV5-4|few|14|TRBJ2-4|-
CASSFPGGRNIQYF
TGTGCCAGCAGCTTCCCAGGGGGGAGGAACATTCAGTACTTC
>TRBV20-1|many|16|TRBJ1-2|TRBD1
CSARGGTGEGRYGYTF
TGCAGTGCTAGAGGTGGGACAGGGGAAGGACGCTATGGCTACACCTTC